A few counts support the clone carrying this T cell receptor (beta chain). What it binds is unknown. This record belongs to a study of CD8+ T cells in alopecia areata. As for the study in general: Severity among treated patients was scored by the percentage of scalp area affected. Study-wide results and caveats: Higher clonality and more expanded CD8+ clones appeared in lesional than normal scalp. Numerous clones, expanded in lesions, remained in scalp and blood during tofacitinib.

Treatment indicated: oral pan-JAK inhibitor, 5-10 mg twice daily. Extracted RNA was reverse transcribed into cDNA, the sequencing template. Using immunoSEQ multiplex PCR, the repertoire was profiled, and TCRdb retains in-frame clones only, with some absent. The repertoire holds around 120,000 clones, about 50% seen once, with 0.46% in the top ten. The CDR3 totals 15 residues. V lost 4 bases, J lost 2 bases, and 16 bases lay in between. From germline, CDR1 is GTSNPN and CDR2 SVGIG (reference sequence). The source material was CD4+ T cells sorted from blood, sampled at week 4, from a patient treated with tofacitinib. This receptor was identified in a human donor with alopecia areata. This chain connects TRBV30 to TRBJ2-3, with a tentative D call TRBD2 (7 bases). The CDR3 DNA is TGTGCCTGGATCCCTAGGGGGAGGGACACAGATACGCAGTATTTT. This sequence encodes CAWIPRGRDTDTQYF.